This T cell receptor beta chain stems from a study of blood T cells in healthy people across ages. Study-wide results and limits: The unknown donor CMV status may have confounded expanded clonotype changes. PBMC samples, being unsorted, prevented any conclusive comparison of naive and antigen-experienced cells.

Germline loops: CDR1 SGDLS, CDR2 YYNGEE. This CDR3 region has 14 residues. V dropped 0 bases and J dropped 2 bases, with 7 bases sitting between them. Peripheral blood from each donor was collected in a volume of 8 to 10 milliliters. A second roughly 6 to 12 cycle PCR used barcoded and J-beta primers. Each CDR3 protein gets one entry after TCRdb re-called the 5' RACE reads with MiXCR. The repertoire includes 1.8 million or so distinct CDR3 sequences, 30% to 40% of them detected once, and 20% to 25% sits in the top ten. To note about this clonotype: Its antigen is unknown.

The specimen was blood. The chain uses TRBV9 and TRBJ2-3; no reliable D call. The receptor comes from a human donor in good health. CDR3 region: CASSVGQITDTQYF. The CDR3 nucleotides read TGTGCCAGCAGCGTAGGCCAGATCACAGATACGCAGTATTTT.